One sample yielded the 11 T cell receptor beta chains listed below, sequenced in a study of beta chain features in type 1 diabetes. The isolated RNA, all of it, was reverse transcribed, so expressed TCRB transcripts were what got sequenced. This table comes from immunoSEQ multiplex PCR, and its TCRdb copy is limited to in-frame clones, with some not included. This table has 200,000 to 250,000 clones, 68% appearing once. The specimen sequenced was naive CD4+ T cells from blood. The receptors derive from a man aged 25 to 40 in good health.

This chain joins TRBV15 and TRBJ1-6; D unclear. Trimming shortened V by 7 bases and J by 9 bases, and 16 bases separated the two germline ends. There are 14 residues in the CDR3. Per the germline V gene, CDR1 is LNHNV and CDR2 is YYDKDF (reference sequence). CDR3 loop: CATTLREKGSPLHF. As DNA, the CDR3 is TGTGCCACCACCTTGAGGGAAAAGGGTTCACCCCTCCACTTT.

This clone was seen a few times. The rearrangement links TRBV28 to TRBJ2-7; D unclear. Trimming shortened V by 2 bases and J by 4 bases, and 6 bases separated the two germline ends. This CDR3 has 12 amino acids. Germline V gene data show CDR1 as MDHEN and CDR2 as SYDVKM. In DNA, the CDR3 is TGTGCCAGCAGTTTAGTTAGGTACGAGCAGTACTTC. This sequence encodes CASSLVRYEQYF.

The chain recombines TRBV29-1 with TRBJ2-3, with 8 nucleotides matching TRBD1. The CDR3 totals 13 residues. Germline lookup yields CDR1 SQVTM and CDR2 ANQGSEA. Trimming removed 7 bases from V and 3 bases from J; junction bases left unmatched: 6. CDR3 coding DNA: TGCAGCGCAGGGGGCCGGGCAACAGATACGCAGTATTTT. It is translated as CSAGGRATDTQYF.

This clone was found a few times. J is TRBJ1-6 and V is TRBV14; D possibly corresponds to TRBD1 (6 bases). Trimming took off 0 bases at V and 12 bases at J, with 9 bases between the two ends. Germline V lookup: CDR1 SGHDN, CDR2 FVKESK. This CDR3 is 13 amino acids long. CDR3 nucleotide sequence: TGTGCCAGCAGCCAAGACAGGGGTTTACCCCTCCACTTT. Amino acid sequence: CASSQDRGLPLHF. Full variable domain (remainder filled in from reference TRBV14 and TRBJ1-6): EAGVTQFPSHSVIEKGQTVTLRCDPISGHDNLYWYRRVMGKEIKFLLHFVKESKQDESGMPNNRFLAERTGGTYSTLKVQPAELEDSGVYFCASSQDRGLPLHFGNGTRLTVT.

The chain uses TRBV9 and TRBJ2-7; unclear D gene. Trimming shortened V by 5 bases and J by 3 bases, and 9 bases separated the two germline ends. The CDR3 has 12 residues. Per the germline V gene, CDR1 is SGDLS and CDR2 is YYNGEE. CDR3 bases: TGTGCCAGCAGTCGGGCCGACTACGAGCAGTACTTC. Its translation is CASSRADYEQYF.

This chain uses TRBV29-1 with TRBJ2-3, with D possibly being TRBD2 (6 bases). Germline CDR1 and CDR2: SQVTM and ANQGSEA. V lost 7 bases and J lost 6, with 11 bases in between. The CDR3 extends over 11 amino acids. The CDR3 DNA sequence: TGCAGCGGTTGCGGGATGGATACGCAGTATTTT. Amino acid sequence: CSGCGMDTQYF.

This chain links TRBV30 with TRBJ2-3, with TRBD2 matching over 9 bases. The germline CDR1 and CDR2 sequences are GTSNPN and SVGIG (reference sequence). Germline trimming cut 2 bases from V and 3 bases from J; bases unmatched to any gene: 3. This CDR3 comprises 14 residues. The CDR3 DNA is TGTGCCTGGAGTCGGACTAGCGTGACAGATACGCAGTATTTT. Encoded protein: CAWSRTSVTDTQYF. Full variable domain (rest looked up from reference TRBV30 and TRBJ2-3): SQTIHQWPATLVQPVGSPLSLECTVEGTSNPNLYWYRQAAGRGLQLLFYSVGIGQISSEVPQNLSASRPQDRQFILSSKKLLLSDSGFYLCAWSRTSVTDTQYFGPGTRLTVL.

The J gene is TRBJ2-5, the V gene TRBV5-6; D gene ambiguous. In germline, CDR1 is SGHDT, CDR2 YYEEEE. The CDR3 runs to 12 residues. V shed 4 bases and J shed 4 bases, with 8 bases lying between them. CDR3 bases: TGTGCCAGCAGCCTTTCGAGAGAGACCCAGTACTTC. Its translation is CASSLSRETQYF.

The chain combines TRBV25-1 with TRBJ2-5; 11 bases match TRBD1. Per the germline V gene, CDR1 is MGHDK and CDR2 is SYGVNS. The CDR3 sequence is 17 residues long. V lost 1 base, J lost 5 bases, and 9 bases stayed unmatched. CDR3 region: CASSESVWTGGMETQYF. The CDR3 region has the DNA TGTGCCAGCAGTGAATCGGTCTGGACAGGGGGCATGGAGACCCAGTACTTC.

This clone was detected a few times. This rearrangement joins TRBV30 to TRBJ2-7; D is ambiguous. V lost 2 bases, J lost 2 bases, and 7 bases lay in between. In germline, CDR1 is GTSNPN, CDR2 SVGIG (reference sequence). The CDR3 has 12 residues. The CDR3 protein is CAWSPYPYEQYF. The CDR3 DNA follows: TGTGCCTGGAGTCCTTATCCCTACGAGCAGTACTTC.

The chain uses TRBV29-1 and TRBJ2-7; 8 positions agree with TRBD1. This CDR3 region has 15 residues. V gave up 8 bases and J gave up 7 bases; unmatched junction bases: 19. Per the germline V gene, CDR1 is SQVTM and CDR2 is ANQGSEA. Written as DNA, the CDR3 is TGCAGCCCTAAGACAGGGGCCGCAAACCGGTGGGAGCAGTACTTC. Amino acid sequence: CSPKTGAANRWEQYF.